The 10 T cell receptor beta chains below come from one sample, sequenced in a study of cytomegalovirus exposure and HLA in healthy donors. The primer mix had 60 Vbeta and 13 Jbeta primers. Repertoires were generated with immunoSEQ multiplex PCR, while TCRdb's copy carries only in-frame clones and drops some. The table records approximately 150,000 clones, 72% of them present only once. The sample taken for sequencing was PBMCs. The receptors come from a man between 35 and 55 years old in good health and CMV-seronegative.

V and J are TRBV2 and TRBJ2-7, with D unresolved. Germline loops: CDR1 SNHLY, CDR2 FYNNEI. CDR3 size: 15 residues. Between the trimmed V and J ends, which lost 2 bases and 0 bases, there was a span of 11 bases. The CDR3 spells CASSEHYPSSYEQYF. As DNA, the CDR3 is TGTGCCAGCAGTGAACACTACCCGAGCTCCTACGAGCAGTACTTC.

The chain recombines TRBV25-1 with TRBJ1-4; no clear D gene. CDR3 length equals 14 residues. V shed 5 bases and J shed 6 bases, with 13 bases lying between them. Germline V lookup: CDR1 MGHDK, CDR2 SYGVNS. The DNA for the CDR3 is TGTGCCAGCAGTCTAGGAGGGCATGATGAAAAACTGTTTTTT. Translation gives CASSLGGHDEKLFF.

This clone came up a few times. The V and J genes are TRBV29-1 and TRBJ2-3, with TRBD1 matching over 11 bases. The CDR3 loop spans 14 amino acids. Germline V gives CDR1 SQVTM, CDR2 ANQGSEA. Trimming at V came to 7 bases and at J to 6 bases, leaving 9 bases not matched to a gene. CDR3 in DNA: TGCAGCGACGCCGGGACAGGGGGTTCGGATACGCAGTATTTT. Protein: CSDAGTGGSDTQYF.

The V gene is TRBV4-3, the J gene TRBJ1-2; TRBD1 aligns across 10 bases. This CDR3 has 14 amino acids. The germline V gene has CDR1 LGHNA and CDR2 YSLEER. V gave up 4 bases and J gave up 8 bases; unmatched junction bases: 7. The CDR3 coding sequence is TGCGCCAGCAGCCCGAGACAGGGGGCCGGCGGCTACACCTTC. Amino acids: CASSPRQGAGGYTF.

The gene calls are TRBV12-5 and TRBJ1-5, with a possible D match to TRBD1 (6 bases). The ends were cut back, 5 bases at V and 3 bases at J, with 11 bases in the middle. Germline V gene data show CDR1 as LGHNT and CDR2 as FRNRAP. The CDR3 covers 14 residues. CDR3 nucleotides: TGTGCTAGTGGTCTGGGGGGGCCCAATCAGCCCCAGCATTTT. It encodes CASGLGGPNQPQHF.

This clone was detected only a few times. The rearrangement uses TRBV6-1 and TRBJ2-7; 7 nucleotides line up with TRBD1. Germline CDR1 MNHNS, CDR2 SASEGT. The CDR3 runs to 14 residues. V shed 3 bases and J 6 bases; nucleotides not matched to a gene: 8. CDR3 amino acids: CASSERDSVAEQYF. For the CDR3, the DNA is TGTGCCAGCAGTGAGAGGGACAGTGTGGCCGAGCAGTACTTC.

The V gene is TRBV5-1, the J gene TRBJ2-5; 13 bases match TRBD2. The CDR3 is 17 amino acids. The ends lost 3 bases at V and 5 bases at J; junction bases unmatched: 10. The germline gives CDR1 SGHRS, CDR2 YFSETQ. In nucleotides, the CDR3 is TGCGCCAGCAGCTCCCCCCTATCGGGACTAGCGGGGGAGACCCAGTACTTC. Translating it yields CASSSPLSGLAGETQYF. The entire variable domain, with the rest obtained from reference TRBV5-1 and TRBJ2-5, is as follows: KAGVTQTPRYLIKTRGQQVTLSCSPISGHRSVSWYQQTPGQGLQFLFEYFSETQRNKGNFPGRFSGRQFSNSRSEMNVSTLELGDSALYLCASSSPLSGLAGETQYFGPGTRLLVL.

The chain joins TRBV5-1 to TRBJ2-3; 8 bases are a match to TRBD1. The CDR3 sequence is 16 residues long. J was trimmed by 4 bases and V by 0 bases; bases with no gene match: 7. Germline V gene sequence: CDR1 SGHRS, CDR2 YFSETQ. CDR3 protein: CASSLAGQGGSDTQYF. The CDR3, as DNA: TGCGCCAGCAGCTTGGCTGGACAGGGTGGATCAGATACGCAGTATTTT.

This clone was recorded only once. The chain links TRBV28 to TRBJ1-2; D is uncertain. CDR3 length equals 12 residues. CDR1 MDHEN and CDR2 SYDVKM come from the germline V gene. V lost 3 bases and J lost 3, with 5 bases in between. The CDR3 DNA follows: TGTGCCAGCAGTTTTATCTACTATGGCTACACCTTC. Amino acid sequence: CASSFIYYGYTF.

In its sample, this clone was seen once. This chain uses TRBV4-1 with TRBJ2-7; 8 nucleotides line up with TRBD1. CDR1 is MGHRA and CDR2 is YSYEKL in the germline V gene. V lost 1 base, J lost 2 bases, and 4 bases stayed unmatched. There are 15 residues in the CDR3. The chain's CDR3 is CASSQATGGAYEQYF. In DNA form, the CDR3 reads TGCGCCAGCAGCCAAGCAACAGGGGGAGCCTACGAGCAGTACTTC.